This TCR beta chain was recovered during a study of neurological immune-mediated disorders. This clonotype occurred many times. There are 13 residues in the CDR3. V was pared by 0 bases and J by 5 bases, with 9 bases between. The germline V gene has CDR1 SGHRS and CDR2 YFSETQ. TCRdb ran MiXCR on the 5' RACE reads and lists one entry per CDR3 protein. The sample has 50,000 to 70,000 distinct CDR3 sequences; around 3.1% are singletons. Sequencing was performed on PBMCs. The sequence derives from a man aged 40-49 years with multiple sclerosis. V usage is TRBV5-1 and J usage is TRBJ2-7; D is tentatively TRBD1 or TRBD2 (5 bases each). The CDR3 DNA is TGCGCCAGCAGCTTGGTTCGGGGACACGAGCAGTACTTC. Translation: CASSLVRGHEQYF.